The T cell receptor beta chain described here comes from a study of blood T cell repertoires in COVID-19. Generated by immunoSEQ multiplex PCR, the TCRdb table keeps only in-frame clones and is missing some. The sample lists approximately 300,000 clones, over 75% seen once, with over 9.5% in the top ten. This CDR3 comprises 13 residues. V lost 10 bases and J lost 2, with 13 bases in between. Germline values: CDR1 SNHLY, CDR2 FYNNEI. Sequencing input: PBMCs or T cells enriched from blood (not recorded which). The origin of this receptor is a woman younger than 30 who had recovered from COVID-19. This rearrangement joins TRBV2 to TRBJ2-3, with TRBD2 as a possible D gene (6 bases). CDR3 bases: TGTGCCAAAAGGAGGGAGTCCACAGATACGCAGTATTTT. Translation: CAKRRESTDTQYF.